This is a list of T cell receptor beta chains from one sample in a study of control samples from healthy donors and cancer patients. Method: immunoSEQ multiplex PCR; TCRdb's copy keeps in-frame clones and lacks some. In the table there are about 130,000 clones, 80% to 95% of which are singletons. The sample taken for sequencing was blood. The receptors derive from a man between 18 and 29 years old in good health. Both conserved end residues are part of each CDR3. D genes are given only for firm matches. Clone size is shown for a subset of rows, as once, few, many or a class of expanded clone.

TRBV2	TRBD2	TRBJ2-3	NA	TGTGCCAGCAGTCTCAGGACTAGCGGGGGGGGAGCAGATACGCAGTATTTT	CASSLRTSGGGADTQYF
TRBV27	NA	TRBJ2-2	NA	TGTGCCAGCAGTTTAGGGCCACTCCGGAACACCGGGGAGCTGTTTTTT	CASSLGPLRNTGELFF
TRBV15	NA	TRBJ1-5	NA	TGTGCCACCAGCAGAGCCGGGGCCGAGAAGCCCCAGCATTTT	CATSRAGAEKPQHF
TRBV5-5	NA	TRBJ1-2	NA	TGTGCCAGCAGCCCCTTAGCAGGGACCTATGGCTACACCTTC	CASSPLAGTYGYTF
TRBV6-5	TRBD1	TRBJ2-7	NA	TGTGCCAGCAGCGAGCGTCCCGGGACAGGGGTCGAGCAGTACTTC	CASSERPGTGVEQYF
TRBV9	TRBD2	TRBJ2-1	NA	TGTGCCAGCAGCGTATGGGACTATGACAATGAGCAGTTCTTC	CASSVWDYDNEQFF
TRBV6-5	NA	TRBJ1-2	NA	TGTGCCAGCAGTTCCCTAGTAGCTGGCTACACCTTC	CASSSLVAGYTF
TRBV13	TRBD1	TRBJ1-2	NA	TGTGCCAGCAGCTCGACAGGGGCCCTGTTTCACTATGGCTACACCTTC	CASSSTGALFHYGYTF
TRBV5-1	NA	TRBJ2-2	NA	TGCGCCAGCAGCTTGTTGGCAGGGGTCACCGGGGAGCTGTTTTTT	CASSLLAGVTGELFF
TRBV7-9	NA	TRBJ1-5	NA	TGTGCCAGCAGCTTAGACGGCCAGGGACAACAGCCCCAGCATTTT	CASSLDGQGQQPQHF
TRBV7-9	NA	TRBJ2-6	NA	TGTGGCCTCGGGGCCCCTGGGGCCAACGTCCTGACTTTC	CGLGAPGANVLTF
TRBV5-1	NA	TRBJ2-3	NA	TGCGCCAGCAGCTTGCTCCCGCTCGAGACCAGCACAGATACGCAGTATTTT	CASSLLPLETSTDTQYF
TRBV30	NA	TRBJ1-5	NA	TGTGCCTGGAGTGTAGAGCAGCCCCAGCATTTT	CAWSVEQPQHF
TRBV19	NA	TRBJ2-1	NA	TGTGCCAGTAGGGGTACAGGGTACAATGAGCAGTTCTTC	CASRGTGYNEQFF
TRBV6-5	NA	TRBJ1-1	once	TGTGCCAGCAGTTTCCGCACCGGGATCCATTCCCAAGCTTTCTTT	CASSFRTGIHSQAFF
TRBV18	NA	TRBJ2-2	NA	TGTGCCAGCTCACCATTACCGACAAGAATGGGCAGTGGGGAGCTGTTTTTT	CASSPLPTRMGSGELFF
TRBV3-1/TRBV3-2	NA	TRBJ2-1	NA	TGTGCCAGCAGCCAAGCGAGCGGACTTAGCTCCTACAATGAGCAGTTCTTC	CASSQASGLSSYNEQFF
TRBV4-2	NA	TRBJ2-2	NA	TGTGCCAGCAGCCCCTGGTCCGGGTCATATGGTGGGGGGGAGCTGTTTTTT	CASSPWSGSYGGGELFF
TRBV5-1	NA	TRBJ2-2	NA	TGCGCCAGCAGCTTGGGGGTGGATGGGGGGGAGCTGTTTTTT	CASSLGVDGGELFF
TRBV15	TRBD1	TRBJ2-4	NA	TGTGCCACCAGCAGAGATAAGGACAGGGCATACTTC	CATSRDKDRAYF
TRBV28	NA	TRBJ1-2	NA	TGTGCCAGCAGTTCTCCCCCCCTCTGGACGTTCTACACCTTC	CASSSPPLWTFYTF
TRBV5-4	NA	TRBJ1-4	NA	TGTGCCAGCAGCTTTTGGGCCGAGGAAAAACTGTTTTTT	CASSFWAEEKLFF
TRBV9	NA	TRBJ1-3	NA	TGTGCCAGCAGCGTAGATCCCCAGGGGAGAGACACCATATATTTT	CASSVDPQGRDTIYF
TRBV9	NA	TRBJ2-7	NA	TGTGCCAGCAGCGTAGCCGAGCAGTACTTC	CASSVAEQYF
TRBV7-9	TRBD1	TRBJ1-6	NA	TGTGCCAGCAGCTGGGGTGACAGGGCGGGCTCACCCCTCCACTTT	CASSWGDRAGSPLHF
TRBV3-1/TRBV3-2	TRBD2	TRBJ2-7	NA	TGTGCCAGCAGCCGACCTAAAACTAGCGGGGGAAAGCGTTCCGAGCAGTACTTC	CASSRPKTSGGKRSEQYF
TRBV10-3	NA	TRBJ2-3	NA	TGTGCCATCAGTGAGTCTGTGGGGGAGAGCACAGATACGCAGTATTTT	CAISESVGESTDTQYF
TRBV6-1	TRBD1	TRBJ2-7	NA	TGTGCCAGCAGTGCCGGGACAGGGGGAATCTTAACCCACGAGCAGTACTTC	CASSAGTGGILTHEQYF
TRBV27	NA	TRBJ2-7	once	TGTGCCAGCAGTTTAAAGATTAACTGGGACGAGCAGTACTTC	CASSLKINWDEQYF
TRBV10-3	TRBD1	TRBJ1-2	NA	TGTGCCATCAGTGAGCTAGCCAGGGGGGGACCCTATGGCTACACCTTC	CAISELARGGPYGYTF
TRBV6-4	TRBD1	TRBJ2-2	NA	TGTGCCAGCAGTGTGGGTCAGGGGGACACCGGGGAGCTGTTTTTT	CASSVGQGDTGELFF
TRBV7-9	TRBD2	TRBJ2-1	NA	TGTGCCAGCAGCTTATCCGGGGCGGGGGAACAAAATGAGCAGTTCTTC	CASSLSGAGEQNEQFF
TRBV9	NA	TRBJ2-2	NA	TGTGCCAGCAGCGTATCCAAGGGTGTCGGAACGAACACCGGGGAGCTGTTTTTT	CASSVSKGVGTNTGELFF
TRBV19	NA	TRBJ1-1	NA	TGTGCCAGTACCTCCCCAGGACACCAGGGAACTGAAGCTTTCTTT	CASTSPGHQGTEAFF
TRBV2	NA	TRBJ1-6	NA	TGTGCCAGCAGTGGGGGGGAACAGTCCCTAAATTCACCCCTCCACTTT	CASSGGEQSLNSPLHF
TRBV2	NA	TRBJ1-2	NA	TGTGCCAGCAGTGATAGGACTGCTGGGTATGGCTACACCTTC	CASSDRTAGYGYTF
TRBV27	TRBD1	TRBJ2-2	few	TGTGCCAGCCGGACAGGGGGCGGAAGGACCGGGGAGCTGTTTTTT	CASRTGGGRTGELFF
TRBV3-1/TRBV3-2	NA	TRBJ1-4	NA	TGTGCCAGCAGCCAAGATGTGCGGGGGCCAACTAATGAAAAACTGTTTTTT	CASSQDVRGPTNEKLFF
TRBV5-5	NA	TRBJ2-5	NA	TGTGCCAGCAGCTTGACAGGGACCTTTCAAGAGACCCAGTACTTC	CASSLTGTFQETQYF
TRBV3-1/TRBV3-2	NA	TRBJ1-2	NA	TGTGCCAGCAGCCAAGATATCGGGATTTTTAACTATGGCTACACCTTC	CASSQDIGIFNYGYTF
TRBV9	NA	TRBJ2-1	NA	TGTGCCAGCAGCGTCGTCCCGGGGACAAATGAGCAGTTCTTC	CASSVVPGTNEQFF
TRBV9	TRBD1	TRBJ1-5	NA	TGTGCCAGCAGCCCCCAAGGACAGGGGCTTGAGGGCAATCAGCCCCAGCATTTT	CASSPQGQGLEGNQPQHF
TRBV5-1	NA	TRBJ1-1	NA	TGCGCCAGCAGCCTTGGGGTAGGGAACACTGAAGCTTTCTTT	CASSLGVGNTEAFF
TRBV27	NA	TRBJ2-1	NA	TGTGCCAGCAGTTTATCCTCCGGGGATTGGACCTACAATGAGCAGTTCTTC	CASSLSSGDWTYNEQFF
TRBV4-1	NA	TRBJ2-4	few	TGCGCCAGCAGCCAAGCCCGTTTCGGCCTAGACAAAAACATTCAGTACTTC	CASSQARFGLDKNIQYF
TRBV9	TRBD1	TRBJ2-7	once	TGTGCCAGCAGCGTAGAGGCAGGGGGTTTCTACGAGCAGTACTTC	CASSVEAGGFYEQYF
TRBV4-1	NA	TRBJ2-1	NA	TGCGCCAGCAGCCCCGGAAGTATGGGGTATGAGCAGTTCTTC	CASSPGSMGYEQFF
TRBV11-2	NA	TRBJ2-7	NA	TGTGCCAGCAGCGCTTACGAGCAGTACTTC	CASSAYEQYF
TRBV19	TRBD1	TRBJ1-6	NA	TGTGCCAGTAGACGACAGGGGGCCCAAAAGGGTTCACCCCTCCACTTT	CASRRQGAQKGSPLHF